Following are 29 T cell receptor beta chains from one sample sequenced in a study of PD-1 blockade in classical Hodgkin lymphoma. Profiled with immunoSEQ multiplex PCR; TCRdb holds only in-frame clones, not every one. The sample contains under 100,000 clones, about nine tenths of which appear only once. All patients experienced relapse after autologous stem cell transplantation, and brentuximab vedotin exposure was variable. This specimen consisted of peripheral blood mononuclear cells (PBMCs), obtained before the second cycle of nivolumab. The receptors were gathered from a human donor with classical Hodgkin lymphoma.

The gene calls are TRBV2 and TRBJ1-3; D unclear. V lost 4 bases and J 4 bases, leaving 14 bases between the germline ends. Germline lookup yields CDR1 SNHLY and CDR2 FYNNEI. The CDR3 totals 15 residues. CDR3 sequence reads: CASSVEAASGNTIYF. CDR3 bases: TGTGCCAGCAGTGTCGAGGCGGCATCGGGAAACACCATATATTTT.

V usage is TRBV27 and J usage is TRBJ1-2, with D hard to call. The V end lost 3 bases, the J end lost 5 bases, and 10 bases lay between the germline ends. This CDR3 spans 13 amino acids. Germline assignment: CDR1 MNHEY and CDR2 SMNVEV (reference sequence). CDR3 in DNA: TGTGCCAGCAGTTTGAGGGTCGGTTATGGCTACACCTTC. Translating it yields CASSLRVGYGYTF.

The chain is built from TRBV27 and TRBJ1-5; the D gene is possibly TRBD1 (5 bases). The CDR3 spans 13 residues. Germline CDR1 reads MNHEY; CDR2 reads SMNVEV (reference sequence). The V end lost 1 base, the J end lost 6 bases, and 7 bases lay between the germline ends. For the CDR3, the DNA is TGTGCCAGCAGTTTATGGGGCGGTCAGCCCCAGCATTTT. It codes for CASSLWGGQPQHF.

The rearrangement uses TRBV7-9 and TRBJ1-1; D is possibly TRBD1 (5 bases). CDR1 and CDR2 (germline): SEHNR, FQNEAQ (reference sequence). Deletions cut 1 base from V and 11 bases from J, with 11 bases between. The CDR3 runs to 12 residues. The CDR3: CASSLEGRMAFF. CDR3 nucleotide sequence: TGTGCCAGCAGCTTAGAGGGGAGGATGGCTTTCTTT.

The CDR3 nucleotides are TGTGCCAGCTGGACAGGACCGAACACCGGGGAGCTGTTTTTT. It encodes CASWTGPNTGELFF. The gene calls are TRBV18 and TRBJ2-2; 7 bases line up with TRBD1. CDR1 is KGHSH, CDR2 LQKENI, per germline. The V and J ends lost 7 bases and 0 bases, in that order; junction bases with no gene match: 2. The CDR3 contains 14 residues. Drawing the rest from reference TRBV18 and TRBJ2-2, the complete variable domain is NAGVMQNPRHLVRRRGQEARLRCSPMKGHSHVYWYRQLPEEGLKFMVYLQKENIIDESGMPKERFSAEFPKEGPSILRIQQVVRGDSAAYFCASWTGPNTGELFFGEGSRLTVL.

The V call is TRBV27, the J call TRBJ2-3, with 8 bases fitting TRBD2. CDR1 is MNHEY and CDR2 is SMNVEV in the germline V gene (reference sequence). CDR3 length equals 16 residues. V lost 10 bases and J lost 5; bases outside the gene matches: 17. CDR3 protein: CATDTLPGGVGDTQYF. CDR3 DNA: TGTGCCACCGATACCCTTCCGGGAGGGGTGGGAGATACGCAGTATTTT.

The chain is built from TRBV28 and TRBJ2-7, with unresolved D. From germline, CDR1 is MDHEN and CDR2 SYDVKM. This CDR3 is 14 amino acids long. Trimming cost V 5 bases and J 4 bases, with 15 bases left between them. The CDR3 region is CASSLSSGDYEQYF. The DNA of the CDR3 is TGTGCCAGCAGTCTCAGTAGTGGGGATTACGAGCAGTACTTC.

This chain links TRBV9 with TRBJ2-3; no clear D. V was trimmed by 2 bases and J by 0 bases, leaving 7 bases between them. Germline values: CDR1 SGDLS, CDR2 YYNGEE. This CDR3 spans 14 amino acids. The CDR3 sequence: CASSVWDSTDTQYF. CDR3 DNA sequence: TGTGCCAGCAGCGTCTGGGATAGCACAGATACGCAGTATTTT. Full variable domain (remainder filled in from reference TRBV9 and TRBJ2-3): DSGVTQTPKHLITATGQRVTLRCSPRSGDLSVYWYQQSLDQGLQFLIQYYNGEERAKGNILERFSAQQFPDLHSELNLSSLELGDSALYFCASSVWDSTDTQYFGPGTRLTVL.

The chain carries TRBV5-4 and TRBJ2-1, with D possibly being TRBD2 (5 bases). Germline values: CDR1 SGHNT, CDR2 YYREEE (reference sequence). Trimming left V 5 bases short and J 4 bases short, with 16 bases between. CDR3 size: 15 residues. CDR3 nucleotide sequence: TGTGCCAGCAGAGCGGAGTTGAGGACGTACAATGAGCAGTTCTTC. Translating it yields CASRAELRTYNEQFF.

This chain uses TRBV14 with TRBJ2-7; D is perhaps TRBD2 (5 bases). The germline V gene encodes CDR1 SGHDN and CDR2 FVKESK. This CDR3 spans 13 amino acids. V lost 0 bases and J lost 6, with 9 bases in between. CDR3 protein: CASSQDMAGEQYF. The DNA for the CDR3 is TGTGCCAGCAGCCAAGATATGGCGGGCGAGCAGTACTTC.

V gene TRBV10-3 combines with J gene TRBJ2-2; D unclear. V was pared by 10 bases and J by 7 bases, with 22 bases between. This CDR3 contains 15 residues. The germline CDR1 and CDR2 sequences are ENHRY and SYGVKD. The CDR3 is CASKFSFNNGGELFF. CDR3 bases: TGTGCCAGCAAGTTCTCGTTCAACAATGGCGGGGAGCTGTTTTTT.

The CDR3 sequence: CASSPPGANYGYTF. DNA of the CDR3: TGTGCCAGCAGCCCACCGGGGGCTAACTATGGCTACACCTTC. The gene calls are TRBV11-2 and TRBJ1-2, with a possible D match to TRBD1 (5 bases). The CDR3 contains 14 residues. Germline values: CDR1 SGHAT, CDR2 FQNNGV. V lost 5 bases and J lost 0, with 10 bases in between.

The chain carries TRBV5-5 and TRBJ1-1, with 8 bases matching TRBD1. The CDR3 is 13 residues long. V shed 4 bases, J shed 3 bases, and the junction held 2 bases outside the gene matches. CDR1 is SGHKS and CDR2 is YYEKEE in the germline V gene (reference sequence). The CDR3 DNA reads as TGTGCCAGCAGCCCGACAGGGGACACTGAAGCTTTCTTT. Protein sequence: CASSPTGDTEAFF. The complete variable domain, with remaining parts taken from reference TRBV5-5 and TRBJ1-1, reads DAGVTQSPTHLIKTRGQQVTLRCSPISGHKSVSWYQQVLGQGPQFIFQYYEKEERGRGNFPDRFSARQFPNYSSELNVNALLLGDSALYLCASSPTGDTEAFFGQGTRLTVV.

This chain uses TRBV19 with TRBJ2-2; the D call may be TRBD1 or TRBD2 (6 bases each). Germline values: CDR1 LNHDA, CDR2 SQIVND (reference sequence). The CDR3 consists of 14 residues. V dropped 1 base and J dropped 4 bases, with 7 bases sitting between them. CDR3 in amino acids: CASSIGGATGELFF. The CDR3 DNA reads TGTGCCAGTAGTATAGGGGGGGCCACCGGGGAGCTGTTTTTT.

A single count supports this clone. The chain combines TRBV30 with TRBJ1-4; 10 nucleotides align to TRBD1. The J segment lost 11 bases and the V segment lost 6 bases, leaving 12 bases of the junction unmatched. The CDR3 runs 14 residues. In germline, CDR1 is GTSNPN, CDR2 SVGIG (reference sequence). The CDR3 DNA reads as TGTGCCTGCGTCGGGACAGGGGTCTCCGGGAAACTGTTTTTT. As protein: CACVGTGVSGKLFF.

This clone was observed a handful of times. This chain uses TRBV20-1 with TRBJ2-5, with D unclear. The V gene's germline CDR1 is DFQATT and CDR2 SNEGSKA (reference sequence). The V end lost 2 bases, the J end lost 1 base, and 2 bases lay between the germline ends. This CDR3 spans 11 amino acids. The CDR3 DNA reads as TGCAGTGCTAGAACCCAAGAGACCCAGTACTTC. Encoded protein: CSARTQETQYF.

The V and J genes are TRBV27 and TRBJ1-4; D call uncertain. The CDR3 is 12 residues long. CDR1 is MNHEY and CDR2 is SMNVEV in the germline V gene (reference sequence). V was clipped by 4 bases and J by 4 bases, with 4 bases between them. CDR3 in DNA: TGTGCCAGCAGTTCTGATAATGAAAAACTGTTTTTT. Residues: CASSSDNEKLFF.

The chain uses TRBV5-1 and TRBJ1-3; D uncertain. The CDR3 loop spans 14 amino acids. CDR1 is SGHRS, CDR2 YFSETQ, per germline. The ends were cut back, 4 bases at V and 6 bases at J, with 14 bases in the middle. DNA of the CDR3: TGCGCCAGCAGCCCAACTTCTGGGGAAAACACCATATATTTT. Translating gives CASSPTSGENTIYF.

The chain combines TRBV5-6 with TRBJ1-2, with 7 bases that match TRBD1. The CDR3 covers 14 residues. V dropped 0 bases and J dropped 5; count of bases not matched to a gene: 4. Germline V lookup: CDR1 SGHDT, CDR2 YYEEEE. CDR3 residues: CASSLGDREYGYTF. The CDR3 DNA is TGTGCCAGCAGCTTGGGGGACAGAGAATATGGCTACACCTTC.

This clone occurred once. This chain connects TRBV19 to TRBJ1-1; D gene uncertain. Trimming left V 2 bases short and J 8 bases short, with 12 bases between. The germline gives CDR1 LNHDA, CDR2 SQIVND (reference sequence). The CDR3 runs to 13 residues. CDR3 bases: TGTGCCAGTAGTATACGACACCCTGCCGAAGCTTTCTTT. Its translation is CASSIRHPAEAFF.

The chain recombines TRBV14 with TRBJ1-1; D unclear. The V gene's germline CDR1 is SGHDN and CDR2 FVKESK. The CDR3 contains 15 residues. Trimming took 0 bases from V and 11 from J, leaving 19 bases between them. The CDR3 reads CASSQDVGLLTRAFF. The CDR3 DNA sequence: TGTGCCAGCAGCCAAGATGTAGGGCTCCTAACGCGGGCTTTCTTT.

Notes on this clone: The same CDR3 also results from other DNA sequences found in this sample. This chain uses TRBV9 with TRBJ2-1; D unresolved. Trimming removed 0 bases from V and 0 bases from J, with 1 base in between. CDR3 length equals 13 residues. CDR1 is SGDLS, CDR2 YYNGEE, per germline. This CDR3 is CASSVGSYNEQFF. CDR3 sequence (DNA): TGTGCCAGCAGCGTAGGCTCCTACAATGAGCAGTTCTTC.

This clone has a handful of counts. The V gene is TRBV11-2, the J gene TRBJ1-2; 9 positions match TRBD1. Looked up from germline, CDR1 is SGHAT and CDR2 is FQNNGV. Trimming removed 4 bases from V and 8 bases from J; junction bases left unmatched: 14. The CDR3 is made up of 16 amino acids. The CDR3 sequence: CASSSLRDRVLYGYTF. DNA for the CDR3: TGTGCCAGCAGCTCTCTCCGGGACAGGGTCCTTTACGGCTACACCTTC.

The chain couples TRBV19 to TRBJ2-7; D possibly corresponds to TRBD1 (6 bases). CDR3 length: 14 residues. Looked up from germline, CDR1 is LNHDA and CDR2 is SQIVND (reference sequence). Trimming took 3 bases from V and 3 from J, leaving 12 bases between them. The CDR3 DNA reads TGTGCCAGTAGTATCCCAGGACAGAACTACGAGCAGTACTTC. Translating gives CASSIPGQNYEQYF.

CDR3 nucleotides: TGCGCCAGCAGCCAAACCATAGGGACAGGGGGGTACGAGCAGTACTTC. Protein product: CASSQTIGTGGYEQYF. V and J are TRBV4-1 and TRBJ2-7; 11 nucleotides match TRBD1. The CDR3 covers 16 residues. Germline assignment: CDR1 MGHRA and CDR2 YSYEKL. With V trimmed by 2 bases and J by 4 bases, 7 bases remained unmatched.

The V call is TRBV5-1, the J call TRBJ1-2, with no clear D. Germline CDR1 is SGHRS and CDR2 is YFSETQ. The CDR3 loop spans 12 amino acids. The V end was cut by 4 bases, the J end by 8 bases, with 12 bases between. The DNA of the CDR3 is TGCGCCAGCAGCCCCGATTCGGAGGGCTACACCTTC. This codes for CASSPDSEGYTF.

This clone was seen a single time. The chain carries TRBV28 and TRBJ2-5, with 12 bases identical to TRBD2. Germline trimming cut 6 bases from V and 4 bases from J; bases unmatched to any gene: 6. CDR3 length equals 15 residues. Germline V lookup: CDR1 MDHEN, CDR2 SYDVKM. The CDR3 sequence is CASRSSGRAGETQYF. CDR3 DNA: TGTGCCAGCAGATCTAGCGGGAGGGCCGGAGAGACCCAGTACTTC.

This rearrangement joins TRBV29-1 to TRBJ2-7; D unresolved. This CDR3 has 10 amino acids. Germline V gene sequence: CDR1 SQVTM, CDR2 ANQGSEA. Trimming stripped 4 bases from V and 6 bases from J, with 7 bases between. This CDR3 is CSVGIGEQYF. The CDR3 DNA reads TGCAGCGTTGGTATCGGCGAGCAGTACTTC.

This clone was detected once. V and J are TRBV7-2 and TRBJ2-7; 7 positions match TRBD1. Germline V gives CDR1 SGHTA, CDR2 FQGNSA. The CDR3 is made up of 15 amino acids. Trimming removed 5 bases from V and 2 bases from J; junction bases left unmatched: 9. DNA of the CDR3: TGTGCCAGCAGCACGACAGGGAGAGGAACCTACGAGCAGTACTTC. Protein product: CASSTTGRGTYEQYF.